The 32 T cell receptor beta chains in this list originate from one sample, sequenced in a study of cytomegalovirus exposure and HLA in healthy donors. PCR employed 60 Vbeta and 13 Jbeta primers. Repertoires were generated with immunoSEQ multiplex PCR, while TCRdb's copy carries only in-frame clones and drops some. The profile shows approximately 27,000 clones, 70% of them singletons. Sequences were obtained from PBMCs. Source of these receptors: a woman aged 50 to 60 in good health and CMV-seronegative.

This clone was picked up a small number of times. The chain joins TRBV5-8 to TRBJ1-2; TRBD1 might be the D (6 bases). This CDR3 is 18 amino acids long. CDR1 and CDR2 (germline): SGHTS, YDEGEE. V lost 0 bases and J lost 5, with 23 bases in between. CDR3 protein: CASSLAIGTGNSPYGYTF. In nucleotides, the CDR3 is TGTGCCAGCAGCTTGGCTATTGGAACAGGGAACTCCCCATATGGCTACACCTTC.

This clone was seen once. This chain uses TRBV15 with TRBJ2-7; 7 nucleotides align to TRBD1. Trimming cost V 0 bases and J 3 bases; bases outside gene matches: 8. The CDR3 spans 16 residues. Looked up from germline, CDR1 is LNHNV and CDR2 is YYDKDF (reference sequence). Written as DNA, the CDR3 is TGTGCCACCAGCAGAGAAAACTCGGGGACAGACTACGAGCAGTACTTC. Translated, it gives CATSRENSGTDYEQYF.

This chain links TRBV25-1 with TRBJ1-2; tentative D call: TRBD1 (5 bases). V was clipped by 5 bases and J by 4 bases, with 20 bases between them. The CDR3 extends over 16 amino acids. Germline V gene data show CDR1 as MGHDK and CDR2 as SYGVNS. The CDR3 bases are TGTGCCAGCAGTTCATTACACCCAGACAGTAGCTATGGCTACACCTTC. It is translated as CASSSLHPDSSYGYTF.

V is TRBV6-5 and J is TRBJ2-4, with TRBD2 matching over 7 bases. Germline CDR1 reads MNHEY; CDR2 reads SVGAGI. V shed 5 bases and J 6 bases; nucleotides not matched to a gene: 7. The CDR3 extends over 14 amino acids. Here the CDR3 reads CASSTSGVVNIQYF. The DNA for the CDR3 is TGTGCCAGCAGTACCAGCGGGGTTGTAAACATTCAGTACTTC.

The chain recombines TRBV7-3 with TRBJ1-1; D ambiguous. There are 13 residues in the CDR3. Trimming removed 7 bases from V and 1 base from J, with 10 bases in between. The germline gives CDR1 SGHTA, CDR2 FQGTGA. CDR3 amino acids: CASKEEENTEAFF. CDR3 DNA sequence: TGTGCCAGCAAAGAAGAGGAGAACACTGAAGCTTTCTTT.

This chain joins TRBV9 and TRBJ2-2; 9 nucleotides align to TRBD1. Trimming at V came to 0 bases and at J to 6 bases, leaving 3 bases not matched to a gene. CDR3 size: 15 residues. The V gene's germline CDR1 is SGDLS and CDR2 YYNGEE. The CDR3 here is CASSVVGQGSGELFF. The CDR3, as DNA: TGTGCCAGCAGCGTAGTGGGACAGGGCTCCGGGGAGCTGTTTTTT. The variable domain in full, with the rest retrieved from reference TRBV9 and TRBJ2-2, is DSGVTQTPKHLITATGQRVTLRCSPRSGDLSVYWYQQSLDQGLQFLIQYYNGEERAKGNILERFSAQQFPDLHSELNLSSLELGDSALYFCASSVVGQGSGELFFGEGSRLTVL.

The chain combines TRBV23-1 with TRBJ1-2; no definite D call. Being an ORF, TRBV23-1 has a function that is uncertain. The CDR3 runs 12 residues. Trimming left V 9 bases short and J 8 bases short, with 16 bases between. As DNA, the CDR3 is TGCGCCAGGCGGGAGGTCGGGTACGGCTACACCTTC. Translated: CARREVGYGYTF.

V is TRBV6-4 and J is TRBJ2-1, with TRBD2 identical over 11 bases. The V segment lost 3 bases and the J segment 7 bases; nucleotides outside the gene matches: 5. Germline lookup yields CDR1 MRHNA and CDR2 SNTAGT. CDR3 length: 15 amino acids. CDR3 DNA sequence: TGTGCCAGCAGTGAAACTAGCGGGAGTGTTAATGAGCAGTTCTTC. Translation gives CASSETSGSVNEQFF.

The chain joins TRBV5-6 to TRBJ2-4; TRBD2 aligns across 7 bases. Germline-derived CDR1 and CDR2 are SGHDT and YYEEEE. The CDR3 covers 13 residues. After removal of 4 bases from V and 7 bases from J, the junction contained 5 bases not matched to a gene. CDR3 in amino acids: CASSAPLANIQYF. DNA for the CDR3: TGTGCCAGCAGCGCACCACTAGCGAACATTCAGTACTTC. Variable domain in full (rest from reference TRBV5-6 and TRBJ2-4): DAGVTQSPTHLIKTRGQQVTLRCSPKSGHDTVSWYQQALGQGPQFIFQYYEEEERQRGNFPDRFSGHQFPNYSSELNVNALLLGDSALYLCASSAPLANIQYFGAGTRLSVL.

This clone was seen only a few times. The CDR3 DNA follows: TGTGCCATCAGTGAGTCCAGGGAGGGCACTGAAGCTTTCTTT. This gives the protein CAISESREGTEAFF. The chain employs TRBV10-3 and TRBJ1-1, with D possibly matching TRBD1 (5 bases). This CDR3 contains 14 residues. Germline V CDR1 and CDR2: ENHRY, SYGVKD. The V end was cut by 0 bases, the J end by 4 bases, with 9 bases between.

The chain carries TRBV6-1 and TRBJ1-1; maybe TRBD1 (5 bases). Trimming shortened V by 6 bases and J by 5 bases, and 16 bases separated the two germline ends. The CDR3 has 14 amino acids. From germline, CDR1 is MNHNS and CDR2 SASEGT. The CDR3 protein is CASRDWLGGTEAFF. For the CDR3, the DNA is TGTGCCAGCAGGGATTGGCTCGGGGGGACTGAAGCTTTCTTT.

The chain is built from TRBV6-1 and TRBJ1-5, with D hard to call. CDR3 length: 14 residues. Trimming took off 0 bases at V and 2 bases at J, with 5 bases between the two ends. CDR1 MNHNS and CDR2 SASEGT come from the germline V gene. The CDR3 loop is CASSEASRNQPQHF. In DNA form, the CDR3 reads TGTGCCAGCAGTGAAGCCAGTCGCAATCAGCCCCAGCATTTT.

The chain joins TRBV10-1 to TRBJ2-5, with 9 bases matching TRBD1. Near its end, the DNA agrees better with TRBJ2-7, so the J call may be wrong. CDR3 size: 14 residues. Germline CDR1 reads WNHNN; CDR2 reads SYGVQD (reference sequence). The CDR3 region is CASRAGTGLNEQYF. As DNA, the CDR3 is TGCGCCAGCAGGGCCGGGACAGGGTTAAACGAGCAGTACTTC.

The chain joins TRBV12-5 to TRBJ2-3, with TRBD2 matching over 7 bases. Trimming at V came to 1 base and at J to 6 bases, leaving 7 bases not matched to a gene. Germline CDR1 and CDR2: LGHNT and FRNRAP. The CDR3 totals 15 residues. DNA of the CDR3: TGTGCTAGTGGTTTGGGACGACTAGCTGATGATACGCAGTATTTT. Translation: CASGLGRLADDTQYF. Together with reference TRBV12-5 and TRBJ2-3, the CDR3 gives the full variable domain: DARVTQTPRHKVTEMGQEVTMRCQPILGHNTVFWYRQTMMQGLELLAYFRNRAPLDDSGMPKDRFSAEMPDATLATLKIQPSEPRDSAVYFCASGLGRLADDTQYFGPGTRLTVL.

The V gene is TRBV15, the J gene TRBJ2-1; weak D call: TRBD2 (6 bases). Germline assignment: CDR1 LNHNV and CDR2 YYDKDF (reference sequence). CDR3 size: 15 residues. V was pared by 0 bases and J by 10 bases, with 16 bases between. CDR3 sequence: CATSRDIGTVGEQFF. The CDR3, as DNA: TGTGCCACCAGCAGAGATATAGGGACTGTGGGAGAGCAGTTCTTC.

CDR3 DNA sequence: TGTGCCAGCAGCTCCACAGGGGCGGCTGGCTACACCTTC. Translated: CASSSTGAAGYTF. J is TRBJ1-2 and V is TRBV7-2, with 7 bases lining up with TRBD1. The CDR3 runs to 13 residues. Germline V lookup: CDR1 SGHTA, CDR2 FQGNSA. J gave up 7 bases and V 4 bases, and 6 bases lay outside the gene matches.

This sequence joins TRBV7-2 and TRBJ2-7; TRBD1 is a possible D gene (5 bases). Germline V gene lookup returns CDR1 SGHTA and CDR2 FQGNSA. Trimming pared 1 base from V and 1 base from J, leaving 14 bases between. The CDR3 has 16 amino acids. In DNA, the CDR3 is TGTGCCAGCAGCTTAGGTGCGGTTACAGGTTCCTACGAGCAGTACTTC. Its protein product is CASSLGAVTGSYEQYF.

The V and J genes are TRBV4-1 and TRBJ2-2, with 7 bases lining up with TRBD2. The germline V gene has CDR1 MGHRA and CDR2 YSYEKL. The CDR3 is 16 residues long. Losses at the gene ends were 6 bases for V and 1 base for J; bases not matched to a gene: 8. DNA for the CDR3: TGCGCCAGCAGAGCTATAGCGGGTTTGAACACCGGGGAGCTGTTTTTT. Translated: CASRAIAGLNTGELFF.

The J gene is TRBJ1-4, the V gene TRBV7-8, with TRBD1 matching 7 bases. The CDR3 sequence is 14 residues long. Germline values: CDR1 SGHVS, CDR2 FQNEAQ. With 2 bases clipped from V and 15 bases from J, the junction kept 12 bases outside the gene matches. The CDR3, as DNA: TGTGCCAGCAGCTTAAGGCGGGACAGCTGGAAAGTGTTTTTT. Its translation is CASSLRRDSWKVFF.

The chain employs TRBV7-9 and TRBJ1-1, with a tentative D call TRBD1 (5 bases). Deletions cut 1 base from V and 4 bases from J, with 7 bases between. The CDR3 loop spans 13 amino acids. Germline V lookup: CDR1 SEHNR, CDR2 FQNEAQ (reference sequence). The CDR3 reads CASSLGGGTEAFF. DNA of the CDR3: TGTGCCAGCAGCTTAGGGGGGGGCACTGAAGCTTTCTTT.

V is TRBV6-5 and J is TRBJ2-1; TRBD1 aligns across 7 bases. Trimming cost V 4 bases and J 7 bases; bases outside gene matches: 7. This CDR3 is built from 14 residues. From germline, CDR1 is MNHEY and CDR2 SVGAGI. CDR3 nucleotides: TGTGCCAGCAGTTGGGGACAGATGGTAAATGAGCAGTTCTTC. Translation: CASSWGQMVNEQFF.

This clone was detected only a few times. The chain is built from TRBV29-1 and TRBJ2-7, with a possible D match to TRBD1 (6 bases). CDR3 length equals 12 residues. Germline values: CDR1 SQVTM, CDR2 ANQGSEA. V gave up 7 bases and J gave up 0 bases, with 10 bases separating them. The CDR3 reads CSAATGSYEQYF. The CDR3 region has the DNA TGCAGCGCCGCGACAGGCTCCTACGAGCAGTACTTC.

DNA for the CDR3: TGTGCCAGCAGTGGGCGGGTTAGCAATCAGCCCCAGCATTTT. It yields the protein CASSGRVSNQPQHF. This chain links TRBV6-1 with TRBJ1-5; D unresolved. Germline CDR1 is MNHNS and CDR2 is SASEGT. V lost 4 bases, J lost 0 bases, and 7 bases lay in between. The CDR3 sequence is 14 residues long.

The V and J genes are TRBV11-3 and TRBJ2-5; the D gene is possibly TRBD1 (5 bases). CDR3 length: 12 residues. Per the germline V gene, CDR1 is SGHNT and CDR2 is YENEEA. Deletions cut 4 bases from V and 4 bases from J, with 7 bases between. In DNA, the CDR3 is TGTGCCAGCAGCTGGGGCGGAGAGACCCAGTACTTC. Protein product: CASSWGGETQYF.

The chain joins TRBV29-1 to TRBJ1-3; D gene unclear. Per germline, CDR1 SQVTM and CDR2 ANQGSEA. The CDR3 contains 12 residues. Trimming stripped 6 bases from V and 1 base from J, with 7 bases between. CDR3 in DNA: TGCAGCGTCAGTTATTCTGGAAACACCATATATTTT. This codes for CSVSYSGNTIYF.

V gene TRBV6-1 combines with J gene TRBJ1-5; TRBD1 agrees at 10 bases. The CDR3 spans 15 residues. Unmatched junction bases numbered 6, after V lost 7 bases and J lost 3 bases. The germline V gene encodes CDR1 MNHNS and CDR2 SASEGT. This chain's CDR3 is CASTADRGFNQPQHF. In DNA form, the CDR3 reads TGTGCCAGCACGGCGGACAGGGGGTTCAATCAGCCCCAGCATTTT.

V is TRBV14 and J is TRBJ2-1; tentative D call: TRBD1 (5 bases). Trimming took 5 bases from V and 0 from J, leaving 11 bases between them. The CDR3 extends over 15 amino acids. Per germline, CDR1 SGHDN and CDR2 FVKESK. This chain's CDR3 is CASSRGVSSYNEQFF. The DNA of the CDR3 is TGTGCCAGCAGCAGGGGCGTCAGCTCCTACAATGAGCAGTTCTTC.

The J gene is TRBJ1-3, the V gene TRBV5-1; TRBD1 agrees at 8 bases. The CDR3 is 17 amino acids. Germline V gene data show CDR1 as SGHRS and CDR2 as YFSETQ. The J segment lost 2 bases and the V segment lost 4 bases, leaving 11 bases of the junction unmatched. The CDR3 sequence: CASSHRPQGATGNTIYF. DNA for the CDR3: TGCGCCAGCAGCCACCGTCCCCAGGGGGCCACTGGAAACACCATATATTTT.

The chain joins TRBV6-5 to TRBJ2-5; D may be TRBD1 (5 bases). V gave up 9 bases and J gave up 1 base, with 12 bases separating them. The CDR3 runs to 13 residues. Germline CDR1 MNHEY, CDR2 SVGAGI. The CDR3 DNA sequence: TGTGCCAGTGCTCGACAGAGCCAAGAGACCCAGTACTTC. Translating it yields CASARQSQETQYF.

V and J are TRBV13 and TRBJ2-1, with D maybe TRBD2 (6 bases). V lost 4 bases and J 10 bases, leaving 20 bases between the germline ends. Per the germline V gene, CDR1 is PRHDT and CDR2 is FYEKMQ (reference sequence). The CDR3 has 15 residues. CDR3 sequence (DNA): TGTGCCAGCAGCTCCGGTGGAAGGGCGGGGAGGGAGCAGTTCTTC. Encoded protein: CASSSGGRAGREQFF. The full variable domain, rest sourced from reference TRBV13 and TRBJ2-1, is AAGVIQSPRHLIKEKRETATLKCYPIPRHDTVYWYQQGPGQDPQFLISFYEKMQSDKGSIPDRFSAQQFSDYHSELNMSSLELGDSALYFCASSSGGRAGREQFFGPGTRLTVL.

The rearrangement links TRBV11-2 to TRBJ1-4, with TRBD1 matching 7 bases. This CDR3 is 16 amino acids long. Germline CDR1 is SGHAT and CDR2 is FQNNGV. Trimming at V came to 5 bases and at J to 5 bases, leaving 11 bases not matched to a gene. The CDR3 spells CASSGTASPRNEKLFF. The CDR3 coding sequence is TGTGCCAGCAGCGGGACAGCTAGCCCTCGAAATGAAAAACTGTTTTTT.

The chain combines TRBV28 with TRBJ1-2; possible D gene TRBD1, 6 bases. This CDR3 region has 11 residues. The germline gives CDR1 MDHEN, CDR2 SYDVKM. Trimming stripped 8 bases from V and 4 bases from J, with 8 bases between. The CDR3 here is CASGQLYGYTF. The CDR3 coding sequence is TGTGCCAGCGGACAGCTCTATGGCTACACCTTC.